What follows describes a single T cell receptor (beta chain). Its antigen is as yet unknown. These data come from a study of T cells in tuberculosis. General study findings and limits: Classification accuracy was about 90% (AUROC approximately 0.9) with the GMM-specific repertoire.

Generated by immunoSEQ multiplex PCR, the TCRdb table keeps only in-frame clones and is missing some. The repertoire holds some 34,000 clones, roughly 92% seen once, with about 7.4% in the top ten. This CDR3 spans 15 amino acids. CDR1 is MGHRA, CDR2 YSYEKL, per germline. With 1 base removed from V and 1 base from J, the gap between germline ends came to 10 bases. Material: PBMCs. The source of this sequence is a donor between 10 and 35 years old with latent tuberculosis or without tuberculosis infection. Some clones in this sample may be carry-over from other donors' samples. The chain recombines TRBV4-1 with TRBJ1-1; perhaps TRBD1 as D (5 bases). The CDR3 coding sequence is TGCGCCAGCAGCCAAGCGTACCAGGGGAACACTGAAGCTTTCTTT. This gives the protein CASSQAYQGNTEAFF.